This passage covers 21 T cell receptor beta chains from one sample sequenced in a study of spatial heterogeneity in lung cancer. MiXCR was run by TCRdb on the 5' RACE reads, yielding one entry per CDR3 protein. The data contain about 13,000 distinct CDR3 sequences, about 3.9% of them singletons. The time point: sample taken at primary tumor resection. The input material, whole RNA from tumor, nontumor lung or frozen PBMC, was sequenced unsorted. The material sequenced was PBMCs, taken at surgery. Source of these receptors: a male donor with early-stage non-small cell lung cancer.

This clonotype was found many times. The library was prepared for alpha chains; this beta chain is a stray read, so its frequency means little. This chain joins TRBV28 and TRBJ2-3; 8 positions match TRBD2. The CDR3 consists of 16 residues. The V gene end was trimmed by 4 bases and the J gene end by 2 bases; junction bases not matched to a gene: 8. Germline assignment: CDR1 MDHEN and CDR2 SYDVKM. CDR3 nucleotide sequence: TGTGCCAGCAGTTCCCTTACGGGACTAGACACAGATACGCAGTATTTT. Residues: CASSSLTGLDTDTQYF.

This clonotype was found many times. Little can be read into the size of this beta chain, an off-target read in a library designed for alpha chains. V usage is TRBV12-3 or TRBV12-4 and J usage is TRBJ2-1; 13 nucleotides align to TRBD2. This CDR3 has 15 amino acids. With V trimmed by 7 bases and J by 6 bases, 6 bases remained unmatched. The CDR3, as DNA: TGTGCCAGCACCCCGGGACTAGCGGGGATCAATGAGCAGTTCTTC. Its translation: CASTPGLAGINEQFF.

This clonotype is medium-sized within its sample. The library was prepared for alpha chains; this beta chain is a stray read, so its frequency means little. CDR3 sequence: CSARDWTGRSSGANVLTF. DNA of the CDR3: TGCAGTGCTAGAGATTGGACAGGCCGAAGCTCTGGGGCCAACGTCCTGACTTTC. The chain is built from TRBV20-1 and TRBJ2-6, with 7 bases identical to TRBD1. V was clipped by 0 bases and J by 0 bases; unmatched bases: 8. CDR3 length: 18 amino acids. The V gene's germline CDR1 is DFQATT and CDR2 SNEGSKA (reference sequence).

This clonotype was seen repeatedly, ten times or more. Found in a library prepared for alpha chains, this beta chain is an off-target read, and its abundance has little meaning. The chain is built from TRBV27 and TRBJ2-7, with D possibly being TRBD2 (6 bases). CDR3 length equals 15 residues. Germline CDR1 and CDR2: MNHEY and SMNVEV (reference sequence). The V end was cut by 6 bases, the J end by 1 base, with 16 bases between. CDR3 nucleotides: TGTGCCAGCAGCCCGGCCCGGGGAGGATCCTACGAGCAGTACTTC. Protein product: CASSPARGGSYEQYF.

This clonotype was found many times. This beta chain lies outside the target of a library built for alpha chains; its clone size means little. The chain recombines TRBV20-1 with TRBJ1-5; D is ambiguous. Trimming pared 0 bases from V and 0 bases from J, leaving 9 bases between. Germline CDR1 DFQATT, CDR2 SNEGSKA (reference sequence). The CDR3 consists of 15 residues. The CDR3 bases are TGCAGTGCTAGAGATCCGGGGATTAGCAATCAGCCCCAGCATTTT. Residues: CSARDPGISNQPQHF.

This clonotype was recorded many times. Found in a library prepared for alpha chains, this beta chain is an off-target read, and its abundance has little meaning. The chain combines TRBV28 with TRBJ2-2; 9 bases fit TRBD1. The length of the CDR3 is 15 residues. The ends lost 6 bases at V and 7 bases at J; junction bases unmatched: 9. Germline V gene lookup returns CDR1 MDHEN and CDR2 SYDVKM. CDR3 residues: CASSSYRGQGGELFF. The CDR3 bases are TGTGCCAGCAGCTCCTACAGGGGGCAGGGCGGGGAGCTGTTTTTT.

This clonotype is medium-sized by share. This beta chain was picked up by a library intended for alpha chains and is off target, so its count carries little meaning. The chain couples TRBV28 to TRBJ2-5; tentatively, D is TRBD2 (6 bases). V was pared by 6 bases and J by 4 bases, with 18 bases between. The CDR3 contains 15 residues. CDR1 MDHEN and CDR2 SYDVKM come from the germline V gene. CDR3 protein: CASRLESGGRETQYF. Written as DNA, the CDR3 is TGTGCCAGCAGGCTTGAGAGCGGAGGGCGAGAGACCCAGTACTTC.

This clonotype was seen ten or more times. The library was designed around alpha chains, so this beta chain is a stray read whose abundance carries little weight. The CDR3 spells CASSLGPGKTYEQYF. The DNA of the CDR3 is TGCGCCAGCAGCTTGGGTCCCGGAAAAACCTACGAGCAGTACTTC. The genes are TRBV5-1 and TRBJ2-7; D unresolved. Trimming took 0 bases from V and 2 from J, leaving 12 bases between them. This CDR3 spans 15 amino acids. Germline assignment: CDR1 SGHRS and CDR2 YFSETQ.

This clonotype was picked up many times. This beta chain appears as a stray read in a library generated for alpha chains; its size is not informative. In DNA form, the CDR3 reads TGTGCCAGCAGTTACCAGCCCTCCTACGAGCAGTACTTC. Protein product: CASSYQPSYEQYF. This chain joins TRBV6-2 or TRBV6-3 and TRBJ2-7; no definite D call. The CDR3 covers 13 residues. Germline V gene lookup returns CDR1 MNHEY and CDR2 SVGEGT. V was cut by 2 bases and J by 0 bases, with 5 bases left in between.

This clonotype appeared many times. This beta chain is a stray read from a library made for alpha chains; its abundance is not meaningful. V usage is TRBV5-4 and J usage is TRBJ2-6; no firm D call. Deletions cut 7 bases from V and 4 bases from J, with 9 bases between. This CDR3 has 13 amino acids. Per germline, CDR1 SGHNT and CDR2 YYREEE (reference sequence). CDR3: CASRSEGANVLTF. The CDR3 coding sequence is TGTGCCAGCCGATCGGAGGGGGCCAACGTCCTGACTTTC. The full variable domain, completed using reference TRBV5-4 and TRBJ2-6, is ETGVTQSPTHLIKTRGQQVTLRCSSQSGHNTVSWYQQALGQGPQFIFQYYREEENGRGNFPPRFSGLQFPNYSSELNVNALELDDSALYLCASRSEGANVLTFGAGSRLTVL.

There are many counts of this clonotype. The library was built for alpha chains, so this beta chain is an off-target read and its size means little. The chain combines TRBV14 with TRBJ2-1; 9 positions agree with TRBD1. Germline loops: CDR1 SGHDN, CDR2 FVKESK. The junction had 16 bases not matched to a gene; V was cut back by 0 bases and J by 4 bases. This CDR3 region has 20 residues. In DNA, the CDR3 is TGTGCCAGCAGCCAAGATGACAGGGGGGGACTTACCCTCTCTTACAATGAGCAGTTCTTC. Protein sequence: CASSQDDRGGLTLSYNEQFF.

There are many counts of this clonotype. This beta chain is an off-target read within a library intended for alpha chains, so its frequency means little. J is TRBJ1-4 and V is TRBV6-5; a possible D gene is TRBD1 (5 bases). This CDR3 region has 11 residues. V lost 6 bases and J lost 10, with 9 bases in between. CDR1 and CDR2 (germline): MNHEY, SVGAGI. CDR3: CASSQGGKLFF. For the CDR3, the DNA is TGTGCCAGCAGCCAGGGAGGAAAACTGTTTTTT.

This clonotype showed up many times. A library prepared for alpha chains yielded this beta chain as an off-target read; its size is of little meaning. V is TRBV6-2 or TRBV6-3 and J is TRBJ2-7, with 8 bases aligning to TRBD2. The J segment lost 6 bases and the V segment lost 6 bases, leaving 10 bases of the junction unmatched. The CDR3 contains 14 residues. Per the germline V gene, CDR1 is MNHEY and CDR2 is SVGEGT. The CDR3 sequence is CASRSNSGAVEQYF. The CDR3 bases are TGTGCCAGCAGATCCAATAGCGGGGCCGTCGAGCAGTACTTC.

Relative to its sample, this clonotype is medium-sized. Since it is a stray read in a library aimed at alpha chains, this beta chain has a size that is not meaningful. The chain is built from TRBV4-3 and TRBJ2-5, with D uncertain. The germline V and J ends were trimmed by 0 bases and 5 bases, with 4 bases remaining between them. This CDR3 comprises 12 residues. From germline, CDR1 is LGHNA and CDR2 YSLEER. The CDR3: CASSQERETQYF. The DNA of the CDR3 is TGCGCCAGCAGCCAAGAGCGGGAGACCCAGTACTTC.

This clonotype was seen many times. Found in a library prepared for alpha chains, this beta chain is an off-target read, and its abundance has little meaning. The chain uses TRBV19 and TRBJ2-3, with 7 bases lining up with TRBD2. The germline CDR1 and CDR2 sequences are LNHDA and SQIVND (reference sequence). The length of the CDR3 is 13 residues. J was trimmed by 2 bases and V by 7 bases; bases with no gene match: 3. For the CDR3, the DNA is TGTGCCAGTATGGGGGGGTCCACAGATACGCAGTATTTT. It codes for CASMGGSTDTQYF.

On this clonotype itself: Little can be read into the size of this beta chain, an off-target read in a library designed for alpha chains. V is TRBV6-1 and J is TRBJ2-1; D gene ambiguous. CDR1 and CDR2 (germline): MNHNS, SASEGT. V lost 1 base, J lost 0 bases, and 7 bases lay in between. The CDR3 contains 15 residues. The CDR3 nucleotides read TGTGCCAGCAGTGAAGGGTGGAGCTCCTACAATGAGCAGTTCTTC. Its translation is CASSEGWSSYNEQFF.

This clonotype was observed at least ten times. The library was designed around alpha chains, so this beta chain is a stray read whose abundance carries little weight. DNA for the CDR3: TGTGCCAGCAGTTTAACAGCGCTACGATCGGGGCAGTACTTC. This codes for CASSLTALRSGQYF. The chain couples TRBV12-3 or TRBV12-4 to TRBJ2-7; no clear D. The CDR3 covers 14 residues. The V end lost 2 bases, the J end lost 9 bases, and 17 bases lay between the germline ends.

This clonotype was observed many times. This beta chain is an unintended read in a library built for alpha chains; its size means little. J is TRBJ2-5 and V is TRBV13, with 11 nucleotides matching TRBD2. CDR1 and CDR2 (germline): PRHDT, FYEKMQ (reference sequence). V shed 3 bases and J 1 base; nucleotides not matched to a gene: 4. The CDR3 contains 16 residues. The CDR3 here is CASSFRLAGLQETQYF. The CDR3, as DNA: TGTGCCAGCAGCTTCCGACTAGCGGGACTCCAAGAGACCCAGTACTTC.

Concerning this clonotype: This beta chain came through as a stray read in a library set up for alpha chains, and its size says little. The chain carries TRBV30 and TRBJ2-3; D gene unclear. CDR1 GTSNPN and CDR2 SVGIG come from the germline V gene (reference sequence). The CDR3 is 13 amino acids. Trimming removed 2 bases at V and 2 bases at J, with 8 bases between. This CDR3 reads CAWSWADTDTQYF. The CDR3 coding sequence is TGTGCCTGGAGTTGGGCAGACACAGATACGCAGTATTTT.

This clonotype was picked up many times. This beta chain is an unintended read in a library built for alpha chains; its size means little. CDR3 coding DNA: TGTGCCAGCATTACCCGGACAGCCTCCTACGAGCAGTACTTC. Amino acid sequence: CASITRTASYEQYF. The chain couples TRBV28 to TRBJ2-7; maybe TRBD1 (6 bases). The CDR3 runs to 14 residues. V was clipped by 7 bases and J by 0 bases, with 13 bases between them. Germline assignment: CDR1 MDHEN and CDR2 SYDVKM.

This clonotype was detected ten times or more. This beta chain turned up in a library designed for alpha chains; as an off-target read, its abundance says little. J is TRBJ2-1 and V is TRBV7-2, with 13 bases lining up with TRBD2. The length of the CDR3 is 16 residues. V lost 5 bases to trimming and J lost 9 bases; unmatched junction nucleotides: 10. Germline V gene sequence: CDR1 SGHTA, CDR2 FQGNSA. This CDR3 is CASSRNTGLAGTEQFF. The CDR3 region has the DNA TGTGCCAGCAGCCGAAACACGGGACTAGCGGGAACTGAGCAGTTCTTC. Supplemented by reference TRBV7-2 and TRBJ2-1, the full variable domain reads GAGVSQSPSNKVTEKGKDVELRCDPISGHTALYWYRQSLGQGLEFLIYFQGNSAPDKSGLPSDRFSAERTGGSVSTLTIQRTQQEDSAVYLCASSRNTGLAGTEQFFGPGTRLTVL.